This TCR beta chain was recorded in a study of OX40 agonist ivuxolimab in advanced cancers. Overall study context: The group had a mean age of about 65 years, ranged from about 20 to 79, and was approximately 81% male.

The table came from immunoSEQ multiplex PCR; TCRdb's copy has only in-frame clones and leaves some out. The sample lists 75,000 to 95,000 clones; roughly nine tenths were seen once. General study results and limits: Circulating CD4+ and CD8+ T cells showed clonal expansion by week 6 at 0.1 to 3.0 mg/kg.

With regard to this clone: Its matching antigen is unknown.

CDR1 and CDR2 (germline): SGDLS, YYNGEE. This CDR3 is 15 amino acids long. The source of this sequence is an adult with an advanced solid tumor such as melanoma, head and neck, liver or kidney cancer. The rearrangement joins TRBV9 to TRBJ2-5; D ambiguous. The DNA matches TRBJ2-7 better at its end, which makes the J call doubtful. The specimen comprised CD4+ or CD8+ T cells sorted from blood, sampled in a trial of the OX40 agonist ivuxolimab. DNA of the CDR3: TGTGCCAGCAGCCCCTCAACGACCCCCCCCTACGAGCAGTACTTC. Amino acid sequence: CASSPSTTPPYEQYF.